Each of the 19 T cell receptor beta chains below was sequenced from the same sample in a study of T cells in localized non-small cell lung cancer. The protocol was immunoSEQ multiplex PCR, while the TCRdb copy is restricted to in-frame clones and leaves out a portion. The table has more than 100,000 clones, roughly nine tenths seen once. Source: peripheral blood, taken before any cancer treatment. Receptors originate from a female donor over 55 with stage I lung adenocarcinoma.

This chain links TRBV5-1 with TRBJ2-3; D gene uncertain. The CDR3 runs to 13 residues. Trimming left V 0 bases short and J 2 bases short, with 4 bases between. Germline V gene sequence: CDR1 SGHRS, CDR2 YFSETQ. The CDR3 DNA is TGCGCCAGCAGCTTGGTCCACACAGATACGCAGTATTTT. This sequence encodes CASSLVHTDTQYF.

This chain joins TRBV28 and TRBJ1-1, with D uncertain. The V and J ends lost 2 bases and 1 base respectively, with 11 bases between them. The length of the CDR3 is 15 residues. Germline V gives CDR1 MDHEN, CDR2 SYDVKM. CDR3 nucleotide sequence: TGTGCCAGCAGTTTAGAGGGAGCGGGGAACACTGAAGCTTTCTTT. Protein: CASSLEGAGNTEAFF.

In this sample, this clone turned up a few times. The chain employs TRBV5-1 and TRBJ1-1; possible D gene TRBD1, 5 bases. Trimming shortened V by 4 bases and J by 1 base, and 11 bases separated the two germline ends. The CDR3 has 14 residues. The germline V gene has CDR1 SGHRS and CDR2 YFSETQ. CDR3 DNA sequence: TGCGCCAGCAGCGAGGCAGGGACGAACACTGAAGCTTTCTTT. This codes for CASSEAGTNTEAFF.

V and J are TRBV6-5 and TRBJ2-3, with D maybe TRBD2 (5 bases). Germline-derived CDR1 and CDR2 are MNHEY and SVGAGI. Between the trimmed V and J ends, which lost 0 bases and 4 bases, there was a span of 5 bases. The CDR3 consists of 13 residues. The CDR3 protein is CASSYSGADTQYF. The CDR3 DNA reads TGTGCCAGCAGTTACTCCGGGGCAGATACGCAGTATTTT.

Only one count was recorded for this clone. The J gene is TRBJ1-4, the V gene TRBV5-1; 7 positions match TRBD1. V was pared by 3 bases and J by 5 bases, with 7 bases of the junction left unmatched. In germline, CDR1 is SGHRS, CDR2 YFSETQ. The CDR3 length is 15 residues. The CDR3 loop reads CASSWGTQGNEKLFF. The CDR3 DNA reads as TGCGCCAGCAGCTGGGGGACACAGGGGAATGAAAAACTGTTTTTT.

This chain uses TRBV5-1 with TRBJ2-7, with 8 bases identical to TRBD1. Germline CDR1 is SGHRS and CDR2 is YFSETQ. V gave up 4 bases and J gave up 5 bases; unmatched junction bases: 8. The CDR3 sequence is 14 residues long. CDR3 residues: CASSEPTGVDEQYF. The DNA of the CDR3 is TGCGCCAGCAGCGAGCCGACAGGGGTGGACGAGCAGTACTTC. Drawing the rest from reference TRBV5-1 and TRBJ2-7, the complete variable domain is KAGVTQTPRYLIKTRGQQVTLSCSPISGHRSVSWYQQTPGQGLQFLFEYFSETQRNKGNFPGRFSGRQFSNSRSEMNVSTLELGDSALYLCASSEPTGVDEQYFGPGTRLTVT.

The genes are TRBV2 and TRBJ1-3; D is undetermined. The CDR3 runs to 14 residues. The V and J ends lost 6 bases and 3 bases respectively, with 12 bases between them. Germline values: CDR1 SNHLY, CDR2 FYNNEI. The CDR3 loop is CASSPTVGGNTIYF. In nucleotides, the CDR3 is TGTGCCAGCAGCCCCACTGTTGGTGGAAACACCATATATTTT.

The chain uses TRBV27 and TRBJ2-5, with 9 bases matching TRBD1. Germline V CDR1 and CDR2: MNHEY, SMNVEV (reference sequence). The CDR3 consists of 16 residues. V trimming: 8 bases; J trimming: 4 bases; junction bases outside the gene matches: 14. The CDR3 spells CASASLRTGERETQYF. CDR3 nucleotides: TGTGCCAGCGCGAGCCTCCGGACAGGGGAAAGAGAGACCCAGTACTTC.

This clone showed up just once. V usage is TRBV28 and J usage is TRBJ2-2; 12 bases line up with TRBD1. Per the germline V gene, CDR1 is MDHEN and CDR2 is SYDVKM. This CDR3 has 18 amino acids. The V and J ends lost 7 bases and 8 bases, in that order; junction bases with no gene match: 17. This chain's CDR3 is CASKPGQGAQTPSGELFF. Written as DNA, the CDR3 is TGTGCCAGCAAACCGGGACAGGGGGCTCAGACGCCGAGTGGGGAGCTGTTTTTT.

The genes are TRBV19 and TRBJ2-4, with unresolved D. The CDR3 length is 14 residues. The V and J ends lost 6 bases and 3 bases respectively, with 12 bases between them. Germline V gives CDR1 LNHDA, CDR2 SQIVND (reference sequence). The CDR3 is CASRNLLRKNIQYF. As DNA, the CDR3 is TGTGCCAGTAGGAACCTACTGCGCAAAAACATTCAGTACTTC.

The chain employs TRBV7-9 and TRBJ2-7; 7 nucleotides match TRBD2. The CDR3 spans 14 residues. Germline CDR1 and CDR2: SEHNR and FQNEAQ (reference sequence). Trimming cost V 3 bases and J 0 bases; bases outside gene matches: 2. In DNA form, the CDR3 reads TGTGCCAGCAGCTTCGAGCGGGGCTCCTACGAGCAGTACTTC. Its translation is CASSFERGSYEQYF.

The chain is built from TRBV6-4 and TRBJ1-5, with TRBD1 as a possible D gene (5 bases). Germline values: CDR1 MRHNA, CDR2 SNTAGT. CDR3 length: 13 residues. Trimming removed 6 bases from V and 6 bases from J, with 12 bases in between. The CDR3 sequence: CASSRERGQPQHF. CDR3 sequence (DNA): TGTGCCAGCAGCAGGGAGAGGGGTCAGCCCCAGCATTTT.

The CDR3 loop reads CASSPGSAKMDTQYF. The CDR3, as DNA: TGTGCCAGCAGCCCAGGCAGCGCCAAGATGGATACGCAGTATTTT. V gene TRBV7-9 combines with J gene TRBJ2-3; no definite D call. Trimming removed 5 bases at V and 6 bases at J, with 18 bases between. This CDR3 contains 15 residues. CDR1 and CDR2 from the germline V gene are SEHNR and FQNEAQ (reference sequence).

This clone was detected only once. V gene TRBV2 combines with J gene TRBJ1-1; D gene unclear. The germline V gene encodes CDR1 SNHLY and CDR2 FYNNEI. The CDR3 is 13 amino acids. The V end lost 6 bases, the J end lost 4 bases, and 12 bases lay between the germline ends. In DNA, the CDR3 is TGTGCCAGCAGGATATCACGGGGCACTGAAGCTTTCTTT. It yields the protein CASRISRGTEAFF.

This rearrangement joins TRBV6-6 to TRBJ2-7; 9 bases are a match to TRBD1. Per germline, CDR1 MNHNY and CDR2 SVGAGI (reference sequence). The CDR3 extends over 15 amino acids. Unmatched junction bases numbered 14, after V lost 7 bases and J lost 7 bases. CDR3 bases: TGTGCCAGCACCATCATCGGGACAGGGAATGTTGAGCAGTACTTC. As protein: CASTIIGTGNVEQYF.

This sequence joins TRBV2 and TRBJ2-4; a weak D match, TRBD2 (5 bases). The length of the CDR3 is 15 residues. Germline CDR1 and CDR2: SNHLY and FYNNEI. V lost 5 bases, J lost 8 bases, and 19 bases lay in between. CDR3 loop: CASSKEAGPGDIQYF. DNA for the CDR3: TGTGCCAGCAGTAAGGAGGCGGGCCCCGGTGACATTCAGTACTTC. The full variable domain, completed using reference TRBV2 and TRBJ2-4, is EPEVTQTPSHQVTQMGQEVILRCVPISNHLYFYWYRQILGQKVEFLVSFYNNEISEKSEIFDDQFSVERPDGSNFTLKIRSTKLEDSAMYFCASSKEAGPGDIQYFGAGTRLSVL.

The chain carries TRBV5-6 and TRBJ2-2; weak D call: TRBD1 (6 bases). Germline lookup yields CDR1 SGHDT and CDR2 YYEEEE. The CDR3 covers 16 residues. The V end lost 4 bases, the J end lost 3 bases, and 16 bases lay between the germline ends. DNA for the CDR3: TGTGCCAGCAGCCTACAACGGGACACCCACACCGGGGAGCTGTTTTTT. Protein sequence: CASSLQRDTHTGELFF.

V is TRBV7-6 and J is TRBJ1-1; D remains unclear. There are 15 residues in the CDR3. Germline V lookup: CDR1 SGHVS, CDR2 FNYEAQ. The V and J ends lost 4 bases and 1 base respectively, with 13 bases between them. CDR3 in DNA: TGTGCCAGCAGCTCCGGACCGTCGACGAACACTGAAGCTTTCTTT. The encoded protein is CASSSGPSTNTEAFF.

This rearrangement joins TRBV29-1 to TRBJ2-3, with D unresolved. Per the germline V gene, CDR1 is SQVTM and CDR2 is ANQGSEA. V lost 2 bases and J 5 bases, leaving 8 bases between the germline ends. This CDR3 spans 12 amino acids. CDR3 bases: TGCAGCGTTGAAACCCAGCTAGATACGCAGTATTTT. Protein: CSVETQLDTQYF.